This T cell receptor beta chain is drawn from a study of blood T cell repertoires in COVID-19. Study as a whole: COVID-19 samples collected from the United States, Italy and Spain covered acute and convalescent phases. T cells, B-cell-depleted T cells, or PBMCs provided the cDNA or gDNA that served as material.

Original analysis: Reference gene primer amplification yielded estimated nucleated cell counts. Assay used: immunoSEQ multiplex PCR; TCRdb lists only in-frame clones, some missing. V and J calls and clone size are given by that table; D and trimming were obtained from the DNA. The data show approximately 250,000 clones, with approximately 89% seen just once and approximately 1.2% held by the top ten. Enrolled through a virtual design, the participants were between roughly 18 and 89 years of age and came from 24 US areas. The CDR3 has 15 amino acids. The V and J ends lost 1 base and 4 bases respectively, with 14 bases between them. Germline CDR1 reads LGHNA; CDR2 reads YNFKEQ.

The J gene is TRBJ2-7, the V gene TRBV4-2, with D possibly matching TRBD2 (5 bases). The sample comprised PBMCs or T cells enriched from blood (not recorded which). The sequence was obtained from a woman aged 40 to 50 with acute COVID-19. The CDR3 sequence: CASSQVSGNPYEQYF. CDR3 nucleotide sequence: TGTGCCAGCAGCCAAGTATCGGGAAACCCGTACGAGCAGTACTTC.